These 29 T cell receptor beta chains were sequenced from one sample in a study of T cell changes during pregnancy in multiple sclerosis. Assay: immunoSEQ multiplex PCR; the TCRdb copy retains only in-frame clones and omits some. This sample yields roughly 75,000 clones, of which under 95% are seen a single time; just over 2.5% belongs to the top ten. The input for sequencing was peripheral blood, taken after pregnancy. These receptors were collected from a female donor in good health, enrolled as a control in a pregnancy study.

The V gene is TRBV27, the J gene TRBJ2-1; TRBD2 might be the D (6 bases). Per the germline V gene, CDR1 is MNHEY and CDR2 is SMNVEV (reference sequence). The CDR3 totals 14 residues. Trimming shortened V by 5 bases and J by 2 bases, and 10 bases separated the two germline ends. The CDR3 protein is CASSLGGPYNEQFF. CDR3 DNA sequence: TGTGCCAGCAGTCTGGGGGGTCCCTACAATGAGCAGTTCTTC.

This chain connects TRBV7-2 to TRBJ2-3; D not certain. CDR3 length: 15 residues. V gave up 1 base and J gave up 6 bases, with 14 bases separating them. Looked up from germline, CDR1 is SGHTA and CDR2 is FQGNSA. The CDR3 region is CASSLEAGSADTQYF. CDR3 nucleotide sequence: TGTGCCAGCAGCTTAGAAGCAGGATCGGCGGATACGCAGTATTTT.

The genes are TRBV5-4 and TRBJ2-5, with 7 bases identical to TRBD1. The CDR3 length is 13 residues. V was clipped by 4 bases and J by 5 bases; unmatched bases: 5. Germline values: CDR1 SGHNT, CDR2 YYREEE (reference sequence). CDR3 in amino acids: CASSNRGGETQYF. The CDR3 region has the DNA TGTGCCAGCAGCAACAGGGGTGGGGAGACCCAGTACTTC.

The CDR3 reads CASSPVPGAFYEQYF. As DNA, the CDR3 is TGTGCCAGCTCACCGGTCCCAGGGGCGTTTTACGAGCAGTACTTC. V and J are TRBV18 and TRBJ2-7; weak D call: TRBD1 (6 bases). V dropped 3 bases and J dropped 4 bases, with 16 bases sitting between them. This CDR3 is built from 15 residues. Germline V CDR1 and CDR2: KGHSH, LQKENI.

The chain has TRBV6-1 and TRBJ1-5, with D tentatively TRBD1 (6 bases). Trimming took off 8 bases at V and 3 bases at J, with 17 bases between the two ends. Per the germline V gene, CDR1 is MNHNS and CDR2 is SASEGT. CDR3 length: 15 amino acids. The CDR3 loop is CASGDTPGNNQPQHF. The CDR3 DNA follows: TGTGCCAGCGGGGACACTCCGGGGAACAATCAGCCCCAGCATTTT.

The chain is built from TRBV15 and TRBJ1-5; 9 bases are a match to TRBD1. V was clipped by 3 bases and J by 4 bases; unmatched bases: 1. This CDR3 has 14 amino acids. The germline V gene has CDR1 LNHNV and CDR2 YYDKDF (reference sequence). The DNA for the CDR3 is TGTGCCACCAGCAGGGACAGGGGAAATCAGCCCCAGCATTTT. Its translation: CATSRDRGNQPQHF.

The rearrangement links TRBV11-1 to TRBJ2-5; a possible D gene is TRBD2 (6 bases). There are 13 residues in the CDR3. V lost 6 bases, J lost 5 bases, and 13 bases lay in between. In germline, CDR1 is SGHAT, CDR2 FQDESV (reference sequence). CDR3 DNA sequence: TGTGCCAGCAGACTAGCTGGTGGGGAGACCCAGTACTTC. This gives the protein CASRLAGGETQYF.

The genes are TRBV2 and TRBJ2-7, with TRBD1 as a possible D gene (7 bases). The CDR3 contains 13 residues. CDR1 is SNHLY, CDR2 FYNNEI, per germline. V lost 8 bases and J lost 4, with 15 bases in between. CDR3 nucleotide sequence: TGTGCCAGCTCCAGGGGGGAGCGGTACGAGCAGTACTTC. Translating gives CASSRGERYEQYF.

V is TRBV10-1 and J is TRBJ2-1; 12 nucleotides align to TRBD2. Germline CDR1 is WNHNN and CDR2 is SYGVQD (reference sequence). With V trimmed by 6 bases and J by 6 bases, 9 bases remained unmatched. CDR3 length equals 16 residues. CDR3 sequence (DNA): TGCGCCAGCAGCCAGTATAGGGGACTAGCGGGCAATGAGCAGTTCTTC. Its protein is CASSQYRGLAGNEQFF.

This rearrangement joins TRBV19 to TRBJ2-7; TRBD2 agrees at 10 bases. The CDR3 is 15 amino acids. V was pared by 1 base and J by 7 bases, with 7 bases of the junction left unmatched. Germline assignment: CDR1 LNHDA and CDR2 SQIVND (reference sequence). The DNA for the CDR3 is TGTGCCAGTAGTATAGTGGCTAGCGGGAGCCGGGAGCAGTACTTC. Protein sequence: CASSIVASGSREQYF.

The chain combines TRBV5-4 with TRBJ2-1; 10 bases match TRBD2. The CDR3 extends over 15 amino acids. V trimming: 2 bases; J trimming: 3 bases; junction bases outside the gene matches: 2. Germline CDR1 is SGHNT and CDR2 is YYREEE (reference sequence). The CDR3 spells CASSLVAGGYNEQFF. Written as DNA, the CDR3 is TGTGCCAGCAGCTTAGTAGCGGGAGGCTACAATGAGCAGTTCTTC.

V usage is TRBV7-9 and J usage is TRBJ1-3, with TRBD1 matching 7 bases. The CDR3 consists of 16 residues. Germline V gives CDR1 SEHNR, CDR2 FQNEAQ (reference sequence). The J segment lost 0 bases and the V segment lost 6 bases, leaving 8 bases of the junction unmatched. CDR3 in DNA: TGTGCCAGCAGACATGACAGGGCCCTCTCTGGAAACACCATATATTTT. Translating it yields CASRHDRALSGNTIYF.

In DNA form, the CDR3 reads TGTGCCAGCAGCGCCGGGGGGACAGGGGTGGGCATTCAGTACTTC. It specifies CASSAGGTGVGIQYF. J is TRBJ2-4 and V is TRBV28, with 10 bases lining up with TRBD1. There are 15 residues in the CDR3. Germline CDR1 reads MDHEN; CDR2 reads SYDVKM. Losses at the gene ends were 6 bases for V and 9 bases for J; bases not matched to a gene: 11. The full variable domain, completed using reference TRBV28 and TRBJ2-4, is DVKVTQSSRYLVKRTGEKVFLECVQDMDHENMFWYRQDPGLGLRLIYFSYDVKMKEKGDIPEGYSVSREKKERFSLILESASTNQTSMYLCASSAGGTGVGIQYFGAGTRLSVL.

In nucleotides, the CDR3 is TGTGCCAGCAGCTTATTCCAGGGTACTGAAGCTTTCTTT. This translates into CASSLFQGTEAFF. This sequence joins TRBV11-2 and TRBJ1-1; D may be TRBD1 (5 bases). CDR1 SGHAT and CDR2 FQNNGV come from the germline V gene. The CDR3 loop spans 13 amino acids. V was cut by 2 bases and J by 5 bases, with 9 bases left in between. Combining the CDR3 with reference TRBV11-2 and TRBJ1-1 gives the whole variable domain EAGVAQSPRYKIIEKRQSVAFWCNPISGHATLYWYQQILGQGPKLLIQFQNNGVVDDSQLPKDRFSAERLKGVDSTLKIQPAKLEDSAVYLCASSLFQGTEAFFGQGTRLTVV.

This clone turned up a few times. CDR3 bases: TGCGCCAGCAGAACTTGGGCTAACACTGAAGCTTTCTTT. Residues: CASRTWANTEAFF. The V gene is TRBV10-1, the J gene TRBJ1-1; D is ambiguous. This CDR3 contains 13 residues. Deletions cut 6 bases from V and 2 bases from J, with 10 bases between. Germline V gives CDR1 WNHNN, CDR2 SYGVQD (reference sequence).

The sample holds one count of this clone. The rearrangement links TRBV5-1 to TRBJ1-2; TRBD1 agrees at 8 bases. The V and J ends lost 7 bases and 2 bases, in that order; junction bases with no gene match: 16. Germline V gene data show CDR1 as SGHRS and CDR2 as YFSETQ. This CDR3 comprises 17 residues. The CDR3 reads CASRRGQDNPANYGYTF. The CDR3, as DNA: TGCGCCAGCCGACGGGGACAGGACAACCCGGCCAACTATGGCTACACCTTC.

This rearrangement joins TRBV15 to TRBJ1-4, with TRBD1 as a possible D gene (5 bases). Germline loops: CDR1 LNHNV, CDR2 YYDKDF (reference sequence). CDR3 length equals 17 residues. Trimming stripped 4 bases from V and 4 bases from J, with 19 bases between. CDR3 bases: TGTGCCACCAGCATGTGGGGTAACAGGAAGGGTAATGAAAAACTGTTTTTT. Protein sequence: CATSMWGNRKGNEKLFF.

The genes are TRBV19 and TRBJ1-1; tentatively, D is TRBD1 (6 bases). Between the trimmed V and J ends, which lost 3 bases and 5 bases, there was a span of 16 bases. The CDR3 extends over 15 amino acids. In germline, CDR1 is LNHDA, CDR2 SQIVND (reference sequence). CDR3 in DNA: TGTGCCAGTAGTATTTTGTCACAGGGACGGACTGAAGCTTTCTTT. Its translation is CASSILSQGRTEAFF.

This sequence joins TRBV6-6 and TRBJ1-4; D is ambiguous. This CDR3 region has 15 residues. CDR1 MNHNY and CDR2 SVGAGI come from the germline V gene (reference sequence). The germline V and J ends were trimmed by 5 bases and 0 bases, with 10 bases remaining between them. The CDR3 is CASSAPVTTNEKLFF. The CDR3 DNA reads TGTGCCAGCAGTGCTCCAGTCACAACTAATGAAAAACTGTTTTTT.

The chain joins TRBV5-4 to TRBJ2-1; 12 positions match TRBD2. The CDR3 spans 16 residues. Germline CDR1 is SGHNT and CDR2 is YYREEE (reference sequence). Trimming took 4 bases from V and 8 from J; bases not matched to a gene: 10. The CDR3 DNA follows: TGTGCCAGCAGCCGTCCTCTAGCGGGGGGGGGAGATGAGCAGTTCTTC. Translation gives CASSRPLAGGGDEQFF.

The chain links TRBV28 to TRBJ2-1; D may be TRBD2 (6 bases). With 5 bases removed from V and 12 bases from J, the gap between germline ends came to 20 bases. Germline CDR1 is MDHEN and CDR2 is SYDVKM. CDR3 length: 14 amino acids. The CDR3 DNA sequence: TGTGCCAGCAGTACTCCGGGACGGGACTCAAGGCAGTTCTTC. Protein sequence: CASSTPGRDSRQFF.

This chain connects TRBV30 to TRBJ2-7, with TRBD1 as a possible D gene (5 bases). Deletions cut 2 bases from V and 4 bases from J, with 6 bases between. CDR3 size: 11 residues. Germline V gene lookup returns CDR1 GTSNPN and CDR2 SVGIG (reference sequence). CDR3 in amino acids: CAWSRQYEQYF. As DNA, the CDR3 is TGTGCCTGGAGTAGACAGTACGAGCAGTACTTC. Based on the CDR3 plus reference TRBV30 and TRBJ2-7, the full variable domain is SQTIHQWPATLVQPVGSPLSLECTVEGTSNPNLYWYRQAAGRGLQLLFYSVGIGQISSEVPQNLSASRPQDRQFILSSKKLLLSDSGFYLCAWSRQYEQYFGPGTRLTVT.

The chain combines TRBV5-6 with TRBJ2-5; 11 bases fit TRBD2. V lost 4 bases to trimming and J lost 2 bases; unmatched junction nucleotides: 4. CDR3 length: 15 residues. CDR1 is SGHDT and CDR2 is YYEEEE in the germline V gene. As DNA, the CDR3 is TGTGCCAGCAGCGTGGGACTAGCGGCTCAAGAGACCCAGTACTTC. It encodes CASSVGLAAQETQYF.

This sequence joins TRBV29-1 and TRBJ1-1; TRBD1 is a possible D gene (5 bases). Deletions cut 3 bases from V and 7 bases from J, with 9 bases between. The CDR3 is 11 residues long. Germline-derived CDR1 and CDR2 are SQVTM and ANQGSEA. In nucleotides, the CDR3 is TGCAGCGTTGACTCGGGGGGTGAAGCTTTCTTT. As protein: CSVDSGGEAFF.

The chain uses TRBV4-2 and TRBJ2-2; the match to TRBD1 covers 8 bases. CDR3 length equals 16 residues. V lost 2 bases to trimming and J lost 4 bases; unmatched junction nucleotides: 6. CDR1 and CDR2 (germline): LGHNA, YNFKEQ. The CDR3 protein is CASSQTGTGFTGELFF. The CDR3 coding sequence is TGTGCCAGCAGCCAAACCGGGACAGGATTCACCGGGGAGCTGTTTTTT.

The CDR3 reads CASRQGVRYEQYF. The CDR3 nucleotides are TGTGCCAGCCGACAGGGGGTTCGTTACGAGCAGTACTTC. The chain joins TRBV2 to TRBJ2-7; 9 nucleotides line up with TRBD1. CDR3 length equals 13 residues. Unmatched junction bases numbered 6, after V lost 8 bases and J lost 4 bases. The germline V gene encodes CDR1 SNHLY and CDR2 FYNNEI.

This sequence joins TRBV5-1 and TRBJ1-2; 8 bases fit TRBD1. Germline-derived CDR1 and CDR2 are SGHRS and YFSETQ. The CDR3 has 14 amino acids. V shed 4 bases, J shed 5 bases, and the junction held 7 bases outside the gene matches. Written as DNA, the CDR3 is TGCGCCAGCAGCCCAGGGACAGGTGAATATGGCTACACCTTC. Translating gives CASSPGTGEYGYTF.

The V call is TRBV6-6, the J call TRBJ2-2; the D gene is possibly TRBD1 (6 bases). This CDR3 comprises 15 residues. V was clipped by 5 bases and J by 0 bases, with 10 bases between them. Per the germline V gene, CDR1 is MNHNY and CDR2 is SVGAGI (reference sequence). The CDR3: CASSLGQTNTGELFF. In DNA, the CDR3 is TGTGCCAGCAGTCTCGGACAGACGAACACCGGGGAGCTGTTTTTT.

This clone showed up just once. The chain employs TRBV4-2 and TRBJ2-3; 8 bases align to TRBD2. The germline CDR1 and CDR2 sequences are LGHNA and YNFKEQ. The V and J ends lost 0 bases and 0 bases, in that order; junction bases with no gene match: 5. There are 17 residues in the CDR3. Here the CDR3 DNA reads TGTGCCAGCAGCCAAGATCGGATAGCGGGGAGCACAGATACGCAGTATTTT. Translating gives CASSQDRIAGSTDTQYF.